This T cell receptor beta chain was profiled in a study of blood T cells in healthy people across ages. CDR3 length equals 12 residues. Germline V CDR1 and CDR2: SGHDN, FVKESK. V was shortened by 2 bases and J by 9 bases, with 10 bases between the two germline ends. Staff drew roughly 10 milliliters of peripheral blood from each donor. Sample-barcoded 5' priming and a J-beta primer mix drove a second PCR of 7 to 11 cycles. TCRdb re-analysed the 5' RACE reads in MiXCR, keeping a single row per CDR3 protein. Counted here are hundreds of thousands of distinct CDR3 sequences, roughly 46% occurring once; the ten biggest clones make up 15% to 20%.

The source material was blood. The rearrangement links TRBV14 to TRBJ2-5; D unresolved. This TCR derives from a man aged 80 or over in good health. Here the CDR3 reads CASSQSPGSQYF. The DNA for the CDR3 is TGTGCCAGCAGCCAAAGTCCGGGTTCCCAGTACTTC.